This T cell receptor (beta chain) comes out of a study of chemoradiotherapy in HPV16-positive cancers. Overall study context: Functional T-cell assays on a couple of HPV16-positive patients' cells defined candidate HPV-specific clones and common TCR motifs.

For this clone: Its antigen is not known.

The CDR3 loop spans 15 amino acids. CDR1 and CDR2 (germline): SQVTM, ANQGSEA. With V trimmed by 6 bases and J by 3 bases, 9 bases remained unmatched. Over chemoradiotherapy, repertoires were sampled more than once. Generated by immunoSEQ multiplex PCR, the TCRdb table keeps only in-frame clones and is missing some. The repertoire consists of nearly 35,000 clones, with about nine tenths occurring once and the leading ten covering roughly 3.4%. Broader study findings: Non-HPV-specific T cells did not expand in tumors during treatment, whereas candidate HPV-specific clones and E7-related motifs did. The functional HPV-specific definition rests on just a couple of HPV16-positive patients.

This receptor was obtained from a human donor with HPV-associated anogenital cancer. This specimen was blood, taken from a patient who underwent chemoradiotherapy. The chain couples TRBV29-1 to TRBJ2-2; 8 bases agree with TRBD2. CDR3 coding DNA: TGCAGCGTAGTCCGGGGGGGCCAAGACACCGGGGAGCTGTTTTTT. Translated: CSVVRGGQDTGELFF.